This TCR beta chain was identified in a study of blood T cell repertoires in COVID-19. Study details: The United States, Italy and Spain were the sources of the acute and convalescent COVID-19 samples.

This clone was seen only once. In the study's own analysis: Nucleated cell counts were estimated from reference gene primer amplification. Repertoires were generated with immunoSEQ multiplex PCR, while TCRdb's copy carries only in-frame clones and drops some. That table supplies the V and J calls and clone size; D and trimming were determined from the DNA. This sample carries fewer than 200,000 clones, around 83% of them seen once, and the ten largest clones take less than 4%. J gave up 4 bases and V 10 bases, and 7 bases lay outside the gene matches. Germline lookup yields CDR1 MDHEN and CDR2 SYDVKM. The CDR3 totals 13 residues.

The source of this sequence is a woman aged 45-60 years in a cohort exposed to, infected with or recovered from COVID-19 (not recorded which). This chain links TRBV28 with TRBJ2-7; 10 bases map to TRBD1. The specimen sequenced was PBMCs or T cells enriched from blood (not recorded which). The CDR3 DNA follows: TGTGCCACCCGGGACAGGGGCAGGTACGAGCAGTACTTC. It specifies CATRDRGRYEQYF.